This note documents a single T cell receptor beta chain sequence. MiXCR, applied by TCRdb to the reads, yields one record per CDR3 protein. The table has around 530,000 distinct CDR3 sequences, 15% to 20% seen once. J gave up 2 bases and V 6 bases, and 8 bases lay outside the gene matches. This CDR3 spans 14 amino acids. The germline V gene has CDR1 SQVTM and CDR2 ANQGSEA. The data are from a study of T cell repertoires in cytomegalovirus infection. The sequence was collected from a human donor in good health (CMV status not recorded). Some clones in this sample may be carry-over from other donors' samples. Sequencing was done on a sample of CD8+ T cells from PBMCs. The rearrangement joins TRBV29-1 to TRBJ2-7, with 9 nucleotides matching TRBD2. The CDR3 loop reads CSVGLAGGPYEQYF. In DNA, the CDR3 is TGCAGCGTCGGGCTTGCGGGAGGGCCCTACGAGCAGTACTTC.